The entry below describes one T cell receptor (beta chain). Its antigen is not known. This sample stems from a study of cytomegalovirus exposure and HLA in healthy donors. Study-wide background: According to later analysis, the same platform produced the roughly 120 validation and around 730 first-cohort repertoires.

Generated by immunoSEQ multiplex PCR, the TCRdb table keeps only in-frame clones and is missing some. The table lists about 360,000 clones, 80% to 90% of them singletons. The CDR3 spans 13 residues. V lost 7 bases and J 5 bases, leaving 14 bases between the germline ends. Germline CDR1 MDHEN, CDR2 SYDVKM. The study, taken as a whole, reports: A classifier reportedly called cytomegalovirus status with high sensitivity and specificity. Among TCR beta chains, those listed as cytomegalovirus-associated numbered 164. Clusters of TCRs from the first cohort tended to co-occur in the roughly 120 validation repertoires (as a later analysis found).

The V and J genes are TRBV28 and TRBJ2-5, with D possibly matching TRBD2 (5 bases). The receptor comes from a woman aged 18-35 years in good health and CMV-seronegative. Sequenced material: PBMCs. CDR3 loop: CASTGVRWETQYF. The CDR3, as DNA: TGTGCCAGCACCGGGGTCAGGTGGGAGACCCAGTACTTC.